This is a list of T cell receptor beta chains from one sample in a study of cytomegalovirus exposure and HLA in healthy donors. TCRdb keeps only in-frame clones here, not all; method: immunoSEQ multiplex PCR. The data show roughly 120,000 clones, with about 80% seen just once and approximately 2.5% held by the top ten. The source material was PBMCs. These receptors were obtained from a woman between 35 and 50 years old in good health and CMV-seropositive. CDR3s include the opening cysteine and the closing phenylalanine or tryptophan. Each record gives: D gene, J gene, V gene, CDR3 protein, CDR3 DNA. The D gene is left open where the match is weak.

TRBD1,TRBJ1-1,TRBV4-3,CASSQVANRGNTEAFF,TGCGCCAGCAGCCAAGTCGCCAACAGGGGGAACACTGAAGCTTTCTTT
-,TRBJ1-1,TRBV27,CASLGSGYEAFF,TGTGCCAGCCTAGGTTCGGGGTATGAAGCTTTCTTT
TRBD1,TRBJ1-1,TRBV6-5,CASSSAGTGNTEAFF,TGTGCCAGCAGTTCGGCCGGGACAGGGAACACTGAAGCTTTCTTT
TRBD1,TRBJ1-2,TRBV5-6,CASSLQDREMAF,TGTGCCAGCAGCTTGCAGGACAGGGAGATGGCCTTC
TRBD1,TRBJ2-2,TRBV6-1,CASSDGTGWTGELFF,TGTGCCAGCAGTGATGGGACAGGGTGGACCGGGGAGCTGTTTTTT
TRBD1,TRBJ1-5,TRBV2,CASRIQGRLAQPQHF,TGTGCCAGCAGGATACAGGGGCGCCTGGCACAGCCCCAGCATTTT
TRBD1,TRBJ2-7,TRBV19,CASSSSSGTGTYEQYF,TGTGCCAGTAGTAGCTCTTCCGGGACAGGGACCTACGAGCAGTACTTC
-,TRBJ2-5,TRBV19,CASSITGVPQETQYF,TGTGCCAGTAGTATAACAGGAGTACCGCAAGAGACCCAGTACTTC
-,TRBJ2-5,TRBV5-1,CASSFGETQYF,TGCGCCAGCAGCTTTGGCGAGACCCAGTACTTC
-,TRBJ1-1,TRBV7-2,CASSLEPGYTEAFF,TGTGCCAGCAGCTTAGAACCGGGTTACACTGAAGCTTTCTTT
TRBD1,TRBJ1-2,TRBV5-6,CASRPDRDHGYTF,TGTGCCAGCAGGCCGGACAGGGATCATGGCTACACCTTC
TRBD1,TRBJ2-2,TRBV11-3,CASSLDNWTGEVSNTGELFF,TGTGCCAGCAGCTTAGATAACTGGACAGGGGAAGTTTCGAACACCGGGGAGCTGTTTTTT
-,TRBJ2-4,TRBV2,CASKRESGIQYF,TGTGCCAGCAAGAGGGAGTCGGGCATTCAGTACTTC